Listed below are T cell receptor beta chains from one sample, sequenced in a study of T cells in localized non-small cell lung cancer. Method: immunoSEQ multiplex PCR; TCRdb's copy keeps in-frame clones and lacks some. The sample comprises 100,000 or so clones, approximately 91% of which are singletons, and over 4% rests with the top ten. The sample was PBMCs, taken before any cancer treatment. These receptors were collected from a woman aged 35 to 70 with stage II squamous cell lung carcinoma. The CDR3 runs from the conserved cysteine through the conserved F or W. The D gene is left open where the match is weak. Size is stated for part of the rows, as once, few or many counts, or as a class when the clone is expanded.

-	TRBV11-3	-	TRBJ1-1	CASSLGRGNTEAFF	TGTGCCAGCAGCTTAGGACGGGGGAACACTGAAGCTTTCTTT
-	TRBV10-3	-	TRBJ1-1	CAISDGGGRDAFF	TGTGCCATCAGTGATGGAGGGGGTAGGGACGCTTTCTTT
-	TRBV5-5	-	TRBJ1-5	CASSLGERSWEGTQHF	TGTGCCAGCAGCTTGGGGGAGAGAAGCTGGGAAGGGACCCAGCATTTT
-	TRBV6-4	-	TRBJ2-3	CASSPQGDTDTQYF	TGTGCCAGCAGTCCACAGGGAGACACAGATACGCAGTATTTT
-	TRBV5-4	-	TRBJ2-2	CASSRTAFDMGELFF	TGTGCCAGCAGCCGGACAGCTTTCGATATGGGGGAGCTGTTTTTT
-	TRBV2	TRBD2	TRBJ2-3	CASNGRGITDTQYF	TGTGCCAGCAATGGGCGGGGGATCACAGATACGCAGTATTTT
-	TRBV5-1	-	TRBJ1-5	CASSFKQGQPQHF	TGCGCCAGCAGCTTTAAACAGGGACAGCCCCAGCATTTT
-	TRBV11-2	-	TRBJ2-7	CASSLGEVRQEQYF	TGTGCCAGCAGCTTAGGAGAGGTGAGACAGGAGCAGTACTTC
-	TRBV5-5	TRBD1	TRBJ2-7	CASRDLLPGTGDYEQYF	TGTGCCAGCCGAGATTTACTTCCCGGGACAGGGGATTACGAGCAGTACTTC
-	TRBV18	TRBD2	TRBJ2-3	CASSPTSSRGGTDTQYF	TGTGCCAGCTCACCAACTTCCTCACGGGGGGGCACAGATACGCAGTATTTT
-	TRBV28	TRBD1	TRBJ2-2	CASSLPGTGDGELFF	TGTGCCAGCAGTTTACCCGGGACAGGGGACGGGGAGCTGTTTTTT
-	TRBV10-1	TRBD2	TRBJ2-2	CASSLAGVTGELFF	TGCGCCAGCAGCCTAGCGGGAGTAACCGGGGAGCTGTTTTTT
-	TRBV16	-	TRBJ1-5	CASSAGTSNQPQHF	TGTGCCAGCAGCGCCGGGACAAGCAATCAGCCCCAGCATTTT
-	TRBV4-1	-	TRBJ2-7	CASSPETAFGYEQYF	TGCGCCAGCAGCCCAGAGACTGCCTTCGGGTACGAGCAGTACTTC
-	TRBV5-1	-	TRBJ2-3	CASSEGQPTDTQYF	TGCGCCAGCAGCGAGGGGCAACCCACAGATACGCAGTATTTT
-	TRBV25-1	-	TRBJ1-4	CASSDPGREKLFF	TGTGCCAGCAGTGACCCCGGGAGGGAAAAACTGTTTTTT
-	TRBV5-4	-	TRBJ1-6	CASSLDRTDSPLHF	TGTGCCAGCAGCTTAGACAGGACAGATTCACCCCTCCACTTT
-	TRBV19	-	TRBJ1-2	CASSIGLTNYGYTF	TGTGCCAGTAGTATAGGACTGACGAACTATGGCTACACCTTC
-	TRBV29-1	TRBD1	TRBJ1-1	CSARGGGGDTEAFF	TGCAGCGCCCGAGGAGGGGGCGGTGACACTGAAGCTTTCTTT
-	TRBV6-1	-	TRBJ1-1	CASSAGAWTEAFF	TGTGCCAGCAGCGCAGGGGCATGGACTGAAGCTTTCTTT
-	TRBV5-6	TRBD1	TRBJ2-1	CASSLEADRVIDEQFF	TGTGCCAGCAGCTTGGAGGCGGACAGGGTTATCGATGAGCAGTTCTTC
-	TRBV7-9	-	TRBJ2-7	CASSETHEQYF	TGTGCCAGCAGCGAGACTCACGAGCAGTACTTC
-	TRBV5-1	-	TRBJ2-3	CASSFNAFTDTQYF	TGCGCCAGCAGCTTTAACGCGTTCACAGATACGCAGTATTTT
-	TRBV5-1	-	TRBJ1-4	CASSASGTANEKLFF	TGCGCCAGCAGCGCATCCGGGACGGCTAATGAAAAACTGTTTTTT
-	TRBV29-1	-	TRBJ2-3	CSVRIASGTDTQYF	TGCAGCGTTCGGATAGCGTCAGGCACAGATACGCAGTATTTT
once	TRBV6-6	-	TRBJ1-2	CASSYSVKANYGYTF	TGTGCCAGCAGTTACTCCGTTAAAGCTAACTATGGCTACACCTTC
-	TRBV5-5	TRBD2	TRBJ2-1	CASIPSSGEPPSSYNEQFF	TGTGCCAGCATTCCTTCTAGCGGGGAACCCCCCAGCTCCTACAATGAGCAGTTCTTC
-	TRBV18	-	TRBJ2-7	CASSLARDGNYEQYF	TGTGCCAGCTCACTTGCCCGAGACGGAAACTACGAGCAGTACTTC
-	TRBV7-2	-	TRBJ2-5	CASGGGPSTLVETQYF	TGTGCCAGCGGGGGGGGCCCTAGCACCCTCGTGGAGACCCAGTACTTC
-	TRBV5-4	-	TRBJ2-5	CASSLGLFPQETQYF	TGTGCCAGCAGCTTGGGACTCTTCCCTCAAGAGACCCAGTACTTC
-	TRBV7-9	-	TRBJ2-7	CASSLGTVSYEQYF	TGTGCCAGCAGCTTAGGGACTGTATCCTACGAGCAGTACTTC
-	TRBV5-4	-	TRBJ1-1	CASSLAGVAEAFF	TGTGCCAGCAGCTTGGCAGGGGTGGCTGAAGCTTTCTTT
-	TRBV9	-	TRBJ2-1	CASSVDPRGTDNEQFF	TGTGCCAGCAGCGTAGACCCCAGGGGCACGGACAATGAGCAGTTCTTC
-	TRBV11-2	-	TRBJ1-3	CASSMTSGNTIYF	TGTGCCAGCAGTATGACGTCTGGAAACACCATATATTTT
-	TRBV18	-	TRBJ1-1	CASSPTGMNTEAFF	TGTGCCAGCTCACCAACAGGGATGAACACTGAAGCTTTCTTT
-	TRBV9	-	TRBJ1-2	CASSVEGSLYGYTF	TGTGCCAGCAGCGTAGAGGGGTCCCTCTATGGCTACACCTTC
-	TRBV10-2	TRBD1	TRBJ2-7	CASRPGTGLDEQYF	TGCGCCAGCAGACCCGGGACAGGGCTCGACGAGCAGTACTTC
-	TRBV6-5	TRBD1	TRBJ1-2	CASSYGQGARMGGYTF	TGTGCCAGCAGTTACGGGCAGGGGGCGCGTATGGGTGGCTACACCTTC
-	TRBV12-5	-	TRBJ2-1	CASGRGITYNEQFF	TGTGCTAGTGGTCGAGGGATTACCTACAATGAGCAGTTCTTC
-	TRBV6-5	TRBD2	TRBJ2-1	CASSGLARGEQFF	TGTGCCAGCAGCGGACTAGCTCGGGGGGAGCAGTTCTTC
-	TRBV19	-	TRBJ1-2	CASTPRTLMHSGYTF	TGTGCCAGTACCCCGCGTACGCTTATGCATAGTGGCTACACCTTC
-	TRBV19	TRBD2	TRBJ2-5	CASSLNGGAETQYF	TGTGCCAGTAGTCTGAACGGGGGGGCTGAGACCCAGTACTTC
-	TRBV2	TRBD1	TRBJ1-5	CASAGTGLQPQHF	TGTGCCAGCGCCGGGACAGGCCTGCAGCCCCAGCATTTT
-	TRBV19	-	TRBJ1-5	CASSPTGSNQPQHF	TGTGCCAGTAGTCCCACGGGCAGCAATCAGCCCCAGCATTTT
few	TRBV5-1	TRBD2	TRBJ2-5	CASSRGTSEETQYF	TGCGCCAGCAGCCGGGGGACTAGCGAAGAGACCCAGTACTTC
once	TRBV27	-	TRBJ2-1	CASSLNRGAKDYNEQFF	TGTGCCAGCAGTTTAAATCGCGGCGCCAAAGACTACAATGAGCAGTTCTTC